These 13 T cell receptor beta chains came from one sample sequenced in a study of blood T cell repertoires in COVID-19. The table came from immunoSEQ multiplex PCR; TCRdb's copy has only in-frame clones and leaves some out. The table shows about 430,000 clones, with around nine tenths occurring only once. Sequencing used PBMCs or T cells enriched from blood (not recorded which). These receptors were collected from a woman under 30 who had been exposed to COVID-19.

Notes on this clone: Different DNA sequences within this sample yield the same CDR3. The V and J genes are TRBV18 and TRBJ1-1; 11 nucleotides line up with TRBD1. CDR1 KGHSH and CDR2 LQKENI come from the germline V gene. The CDR3 runs to 15 residues. V shed 2 bases and J 5 bases; nucleotides not matched to a gene: 4. In nucleotides, the CDR3 is TGTGCCAGCTCACCAGTGGGACAGGGGGGAACTGAAGCTTTCTTT. Translated: CASSPVGQGGTEAFF.

The chain uses TRBV4-3 and TRBJ2-3, with 11 positions matching TRBD1. Germline V lookup: CDR1 LGHNA, CDR2 YSLEER. The junction had 13 bases not matched to a gene; V was cut back by 0 bases and J by 5 bases. The CDR3 consists of 19 residues. The CDR3 DNA sequence: TGCGCCAGCAGCCAAGAAGTCCCGCTGGGACAGGGGGGAGGAGATACGCAGTATTTT. It encodes CASSQEVPLGQGGGDTQYF.

The chain combines TRBV24-1 with TRBJ2-3; D remains ambiguous. The V end lost 4 bases, the J end lost 3 bases, and 13 bases lay between the germline ends. Germline V gene data show CDR1 as KGHDR and CDR2 as SFDVKD. This CDR3 is built from 15 residues. In DNA, the CDR3 is TGTGCCACCAGTGACCCCCTGACTGTTACAGATACGCAGTATTTT. It translates to CATSDPLTVTDTQYF.

The rearrangement uses TRBV4-1 and TRBJ2-5; TRBD2 aligns across 14 bases. The J segment lost 4 bases and the V segment lost 6 bases, leaving 1 base of the junction unmatched. CDR3 length: 14 amino acids. CDR1 and CDR2 (germline): MGHRA, YSYEKL. The CDR3 DNA is TGCGCCAGCAGGACTAGCGGGGGGGGAGAGACCCAGTACTTC. Amino acids: CASRTSGGGETQYF.

The V gene is TRBV11-2, the J gene TRBJ2-2, with TRBD2 identical over 12 bases. Germline-derived CDR1 and CDR2 are SGHAT and FQNNGV. CDR3 length: 19 amino acids. The V segment lost 5 bases and the J segment 3 bases; nucleotides outside the gene matches: 13. The CDR3 DNA reads TGTGCCAGCAGCCCACGTGGCCTAGCGGGGGGGCCTGACACCGGGGAGCTGTTTTTT. This encodes CASSPRGLAGGPDTGELFF.

This clone was seen only once. The chain joins TRBV3-1 (or the pseudogene TRBV3-2) to TRBJ1-6, with a possible D match to TRBD1 (5 bases). The V gene lost 1 base and the J gene lost 7 bases, with 8 bases spanning the gap. Germline lookup yields CDR1 LGHDT and CDR2 YNNKEL (reference sequence). The CDR3 is 14 amino acids. CDR3 region: CASSQAQGNSPLHF. In DNA, the CDR3 is TGTGCCAGCAGCCAAGCCCAGGGAAATTCACCCCTCCACTTT.

This clone was observed a handful of times. V is TRBV28 and J is TRBJ2-7; 8 nucleotides align to TRBD2. Germline CDR1 is MDHEN and CDR2 is SYDVKM. This CDR3 is built from 14 residues. V lost 6 bases and J lost 3; bases outside the gene matches: 7. The CDR3 nucleotides are TGTGCCAGCAGCTCCAGCGGGAGAGACTACGAGCAGTACTTC. Translation gives CASSSSGRDYEQYF.

The J gene is TRBJ1-1, the V gene TRBV6-5; 8 bases map to TRBD1. V lost 1 base to trimming and J lost 7 bases; unmatched junction nucleotides: 5. Germline assignment: CDR1 MNHEY and CDR2 SVGAGI. The CDR3 has 14 residues. The CDR3 spells CASSYLQGEGEAFF. CDR3 bases: TGTGCCAGCAGTTACTTACAGGGGGAGGGTGAAGCTTTCTTT.

The sample holds one count of this clone. The chain is built from TRBV7-2 and TRBJ2-5; 8 bases are a match to TRBD2. The J segment lost 4 bases and the V segment lost 4 bases, leaving 2 bases of the junction unmatched. This CDR3 has 13 amino acids. Germline V lookup: CDR1 SGHTA, CDR2 FQGNSA. Written as DNA, the CDR3 is TGTGCCAGCAGCTCCGGGAGGGCAGAGACCCAGTACTTC. Encoded protein: CASSSGRAETQYF.

The rearrangement joins TRBV6-1 to TRBJ1-4, with 7 positions matching TRBD1. V was clipped by 3 bases and J by 12 bases; unmatched bases: 13. From germline, CDR1 is MNHNS and CDR2 SASEGT. The CDR3 has 15 amino acids. The CDR3: CASSDGRNRGRELFF. The CDR3 DNA reads TGTGCCAGCAGTGACGGGCGAAACAGGGGAAGGGAACTGTTTTTT.

The V gene is TRBV23-1, the J gene TRBJ1-2; D gene unclear. TRBV23-1 is labeled an ORF, and its function is uncertain. The CDR3 is 13 residues long. V lost 5 bases, J lost 1 base, and 8 bases lay in between. The CDR3, as DNA: TGCGCCAGCAGTAGAGGAGGTAACTATGGCTACACCTTC. Translated, it gives CASSRGGNYGYTF.

The V call is TRBV5-1, the J call TRBJ2-7, with D unclear. Germline CDR1 is SGHRS and CDR2 is YFSETQ. The V gene lost 3 bases and the J gene lost 7 bases, with 14 bases spanning the gap. The length of the CDR3 is 13 residues. The CDR3 nucleotides are TGCGCCAGCAGCTCAGCGCCTCCCGGGGAGCAGTACTTC. This translates into CASSSAPPGEQYF.

Comment on this clone: At the DNA level, this CDR3 is encoded by other sequences in the same sample as well. This CDR3 is CASSLGGSNQPQHF. The CDR3 region has the DNA TGTGCCAGCAGTTTAGGAGGAAGCAATCAGCCCCAGCATTTT. J is TRBJ1-5 and V is TRBV27; D remains ambiguous. CDR1 and CDR2 from the germline V gene are MNHEY and SMNVEV (reference sequence). The germline V and J ends were trimmed by 2 bases and 1 base, with 6 bases remaining between them. The CDR3 contains 14 residues.